One sample yielded the 32 T cell receptor beta chains listed below, sequenced in a study of T cells after somatic rescue of genetic block. TCRdb keeps only in-frame clones here, not all; method: immunoSEQ multiplex PCR. The data hold approximately 100,000 clones, with 90% observed a single time. Input material: peripheral blood mononuclear cells (PBMCs). Receptors originate from a woman aged 18-29 years.

This chain connects TRBV27 to TRBJ2-5; TRBD1 is a possible D gene (6 bases). The CDR3 loop spans 13 amino acids. Trimming removed 6 bases from V and 5 bases from J, with 13 bases in between. The germline V gene has CDR1 MNHEY and CDR2 SMNVEV (reference sequence). In DNA form, the CDR3 reads TGTGCCAGCAGCCTGACAGGATGGGAGACCCAGTACTTC. It codes for CASSLTGWETQYF.

The chain couples TRBV28 to TRBJ2-7; perhaps D is TRBD1 or TRBD2 (5 bases each). This CDR3 contains 13 residues. V was clipped by 3 bases and J by 2 bases, with 8 bases between them. The germline V gene has CDR1 MDHEN and CDR2 SYDVKM. The CDR3 sequence is CASSFRGAYEQYF. CDR3 in DNA: TGTGCCAGCAGTTTTCGAGGGGCCTACGAGCAGTACTTC.

This rearrangement joins TRBV28 to TRBJ2-1, with 8 bases matching TRBD2. The CDR3 has 14 amino acids. Germline loops: CDR1 MDHEN, CDR2 SYDVKM. The V gene end was trimmed by 5 bases and the J gene end by 0 bases; junction bases not matched to a gene: 0. The CDR3 DNA follows: TGTGCCAGCAGTCGGGGGGGCTCCTACAATGAGCAGTTCTTC. It codes for CASSRGGSYNEQFF.

V and J are TRBV4-2 and TRBJ2-7; 7 bases line up with TRBD1. CDR1 and CDR2 from the germline V gene are LGHNA and YNFKEQ. With V trimmed by 1 base and J by 0 bases, 3 bases remained unmatched. The CDR3 covers 15 residues. CDR3 sequence (DNA): TGTGCCAGCAGCCAAGCACGGACAGGCTCCTACGAGCAGTACTTC. Its protein is CASSQARTGSYEQYF.

V is TRBV27 and J is TRBJ2-7; 9 bases match TRBD1. This CDR3 is 18 amino acids long. CDR1 and CDR2 from the germline V gene are MNHEY and SMNVEV (reference sequence). J lost 5 bases, V lost 3 bases, and 17 bases had no gene match. The CDR3 here is CASSFGTTKQGAVDEQYF. CDR3 bases: TGTGCCAGCAGTTTCGGTACTACAAAACAGGGGGCTGTAGACGAGCAGTACTTC.

The genes are TRBV7-6 and TRBJ2-2; perhaps TRBD2 as D (6 bases). V was clipped by 4 bases and J by 2 bases, with 20 bases between them. The CDR3 spans 18 residues. Germline assignment: CDR1 SGHVS and CDR2 FNYEAQ. CDR3 sequence: CASSSVVAGLGNTGELFF. DNA of the CDR3: TGTGCCAGCAGCTCCGTGGTTGCGGGGCTAGGAAACACCGGGGAGCTGTTTTTT.

The chain links TRBV27 to TRBJ2-7, with a weak D call TRBD2 (5 bases). This CDR3 has 16 residues. The V end was cut by 0 bases, the J end by 3 bases, with 15 bases between. Germline V gene sequence: CDR1 MNHEY, CDR2 SMNVEV (reference sequence). The CDR3 DNA reads as TGTGCCAGCAGTTTATCGAATCAGACTAAATACTACGAGCAGTACTTC. It is translated as CASSLSNQTKYYEQYF.

This chain joins TRBV7-9 and TRBJ2-7; D possibly uses TRBD1 or TRBD2 (5 bases each). V shed 5 bases and J shed 5 bases, with 19 bases lying between them. This CDR3 region has 15 residues. Germline V gene lookup returns CDR1 SEHNR and CDR2 FQNEAQ (reference sequence). The CDR3 DNA reads TGTGCCAGCAGCCCCAACGACGGTCTGGGGGACGAGCAGTACTTC. It encodes CASSPNDGLGDEQYF.

The J gene is TRBJ1-1, the V gene TRBV6-5; D not certain. CDR1 MNHEY and CDR2 SVGAGI come from the germline V gene. V gave up 7 bases and J gave up 4 bases, with 7 bases separating them. CDR3 length: 11 residues. The CDR3 sequence: CASIRGTEAFF. The DNA for the CDR3 is TGTGCCAGCATCAGAGGCACTGAAGCTTTCTTT.

The J gene is TRBJ2-3, the V gene TRBV5-4; 7 bases fit TRBD1. The germline V gene encodes CDR1 SGHNT and CDR2 YYREEE (reference sequence). The CDR3 length is 15 residues. V was clipped by 0 bases and J by 6 bases; unmatched bases: 7. The CDR3: CASSLGTGPMDTQYF. CDR3 nucleotide sequence: TGTGCCAGCAGCTTGGGGACAGGTCCCATGGATACGCAGTATTTT.

The chain employs TRBV7-2 and TRBJ2-7; TRBD1 matches 8 bases. CDR3 length: 15 residues. CDR1 and CDR2 (germline): SGHTA, FQGNSA. J gave up 1 base and V 5 bases, and 7 bases lay outside the gene matches. CDR3 in DNA: TGTGCCAGCAGCCCAAGACAGGGGCAATCCTACGAGCAGTACTTC. Protein: CASSPRQGQSYEQYF. Using reference TRBV7-2 and TRBJ2-7 for the parts outside the CDR3, the full variable domain is GAGVSQSPSNKVTEKGKDVELRCDPISGHTALYWYRQSLGQGLEFLIYFQGNSAPDKSGLPSDRFSAERTGGSVSTLTIQRTQQEDSAVYLCASSPRQGQSYEQYFGPGTRLTVT.

The chain uses TRBV4-3 and TRBJ1-2; D is perhaps TRBD1 (6 bases). Looked up from germline, CDR1 is LGHNA and CDR2 is YSLEER. This CDR3 is built from 15 residues. Deletions cut 3 bases from V and 4 bases from J, with 15 bases between. The CDR3 DNA reads TGCGCCAGCAGCCAGGACAGATCAAACCTCTATGGCTACACCTTC. Translated: CASSQDRSNLYGYTF.

V usage is TRBV5-1 and J usage is TRBJ2-4; TRBD2 matches 10 bases. Germline CDR1 SGHRS, CDR2 YFSETQ. This CDR3 is 16 amino acids long. The V and J ends lost 7 bases and 7 bases, in that order; junction bases with no gene match: 14. The CDR3 nucleotides are TGCGCCAGCGCCCCACCTAAGCGGGAGGGCCTGAACATTCAGTACTTC. Translation gives CASAPPKREGLNIQYF. Using reference TRBV5-1 and TRBJ2-4 for the parts outside the CDR3, the full variable domain is KAGVTQTPRYLIKTRGQQVTLSCSPISGHRSVSWYQQTPGQGLQFLFEYFSETQRNKGNFPGRFSGRQFSNSRSEMNVSTLELGDSALYLCASAPPKREGLNIQYFGAGTRLSVL.

J is TRBJ2-1 and V is TRBV5-1; TRBD2 matches at 9 bases. The CDR3 loop spans 14 amino acids. With V trimmed by 7 bases and J by 6 bases, 8 bases remained unmatched. Germline lookup yields CDR1 SGHRS and CDR2 YFSETQ. CDR3 sequence reads: CASRSSGTINEQFF. As DNA, the CDR3 is TGCGCCAGCCGTTCTAGCGGGACCATCAATGAGCAGTTCTTC. Variable domain in full (rest from reference TRBV5-1 and TRBJ2-1): KAGVTQTPRYLIKTRGQQVTLSCSPISGHRSVSWYQQTPGQGLQFLFEYFSETQRNKGNFPGRFSGRQFSNSRSEMNVSTLELGDSALYLCASRSSGTINEQFFGPGTRLTVL.

This chain uses TRBV11-2 with TRBJ1-6; TRBD1 might be the D (5 bases). Per germline, CDR1 SGHAT and CDR2 FQNNGV. This CDR3 has 17 amino acids. The V end lost 1 base, the J end lost 6 bases, and 16 bases lay between the germline ends. The CDR3 sequence: CASSLVGEWDANSPLHF. In DNA, the CDR3 is TGTGCCAGCAGCTTAGTGGGGGAGTGGGACGCTAATTCACCCCTCCACTTT.

This chain links TRBV28 with TRBJ1-4; D unresolved. Germline loops: CDR1 MDHEN, CDR2 SYDVKM. This CDR3 has 12 amino acids. The V gene lost 7 bases and the J gene lost 7 bases, with 10 bases spanning the gap. CDR3 coding DNA: TGTGCCAGCACCGGGCCTGGTGAAAAACTGTTTTTT. It codes for CASTGPGEKLFF.

The chain uses TRBV29-1 and TRBJ2-1; a possible D gene is TRBD2 (6 bases). Trimming took 7 bases from V and 2 from J, leaving 18 bases between them. CDR3 length: 15 amino acids. Germline V lookup: CDR1 SQVTM, CDR2 ANQGSEA. The CDR3 loop is CSGTGSLGTYNEQFF. In DNA, the CDR3 is TGCAGCGGAACCGGGAGCTTAGGAACCTACAATGAGCAGTTCTTC.

This CDR3 is CASSSIAGGPSYEQYF. The DNA for the CDR3 is TGTGCCAGCAGCTCAATAGCGGGAGGGCCCTCCTACGAGCAGTACTTC. The rearrangement joins TRBV11-2 to TRBJ2-7; 11 positions match TRBD2. The CDR3 is made up of 16 amino acids. Germline loops: CDR1 SGHAT, CDR2 FQNNGV. The V gene end was trimmed by 4 bases and the J gene end by 0 bases; junction bases not matched to a gene: 5.

This rearrangement joins TRBV28 to TRBJ1-2; D gene unclear. Per the germline V gene, CDR1 is MDHEN and CDR2 is SYDVKM. V shed 1 base and J shed 4 bases, with 7 bases lying between them. The CDR3 sequence is 13 residues long. The CDR3 spells CASSLSATYGYTF. CDR3 sequence (DNA): TGTGCCAGCAGTTTATCGGCTACCTATGGCTACACCTTC.

J is TRBJ2-3 and V is TRBV27, with D possibly TRBD1 on 5 matching bases. Germline CDR1 reads MNHEY; CDR2 reads SMNVEV (reference sequence). There are 19 residues in the CDR3. V dropped 0 bases and J dropped 0 bases, with 19 bases sitting between them. CDR3 nucleotides: TGTGCCAGCAGTTTATCCTATAAGGTCAGGGAAACTAGCACAGATACGCAGTATTTT. Its translation: CASSLSYKVRETSTDTQYF.

The CDR3 loop reads CACDRGYNYGYTF. The CDR3 DNA reads TGTGCCTGCGACAGGGGCTATAACTATGGCTACACCTTC. This chain joins TRBV30 and TRBJ1-2; 8 bases map to TRBD1. This CDR3 comprises 13 residues. Germline V gene lookup returns CDR1 GTSNPN and CDR2 SVGIG (reference sequence). V shed 6 bases and J 1 base; nucleotides not matched to a gene: 4.

The chain links TRBV5-1 to TRBJ2-7; tentative D call: TRBD1 (5 bases). Germline CDR1 and CDR2: SGHRS and YFSETQ. Trimming removed 1 base from V and 1 base from J, with 12 bases in between. This CDR3 has 15 amino acids. The CDR3 reads CASSLLKGASYEQYF. CDR3 bases: TGCGCCAGCAGCTTGCTCAAAGGGGCTTCCTACGAGCAGTACTTC.

The V and J genes are TRBV5-1 and TRBJ2-4; TRBD2 might be the D (7 bases). This CDR3 has 14 residues. The germline V gene encodes CDR1 SGHRS and CDR2 YFSETQ. Between the trimmed V and J ends, which lost 1 base and 7 bases, there was a span of 12 bases. The CDR3 nucleotides read TGCGCCAGCAGCTTGCGGGGGCGGGAGAACATTCAGTACTTC. This encodes CASSLRGRENIQYF.

This clone was observed once. This chain connects TRBV28 to TRBJ1-2, with a tentative D call TRBD1 (6 bases). The CDR3 is 19 amino acids. V was trimmed by 6 bases and J by 4 bases, leaving 30 bases between them. Germline V gives CDR1 MDHEN, CDR2 SYDVKM. The CDR3 is CASRPGVLQGNKSVYGYTF. CDR3 DNA: TGTGCCAGCAGACCCGGGGTGCTACAGGGAAACAAAAGCGTCTATGGCTACACCTTC.

This clone was seen once. The J gene is TRBJ1-1, the V gene TRBV18; D unclear. This CDR3 contains 13 residues. In germline, CDR1 is KGHSH, CDR2 LQKENI. With 8 bases removed from V and 1 base from J, the gap between germline ends came to 11 bases. CDR3 sequence (DNA): TGTGCCAGCCGCGGCCACGGGAACACTGAAGCTTTCTTT. This sequence encodes CASRGHGNTEAFF.

The gene calls are TRBV11-2 and TRBJ1-1; 8 nucleotides match TRBD1. Germline V lookup: CDR1 SGHAT, CDR2 FQNNGV. The junction had 3 bases not matched to a gene; V was cut back by 5 bases and J by 4 bases. This CDR3 has 13 residues. CDR3 in amino acids: CASSRDRGTEAFF. The CDR3 DNA reads TGTGCCAGCAGCCGCGACAGGGGCACTGAAGCTTTCTTT.

The chain joins TRBV9 to TRBJ1-1; D uncertain. The CDR3 loop spans 14 amino acids. Germline V CDR1 and CDR2: SGDLS, YYNGEE. V lost 1 base and J 1 base, leaving 8 bases between the germline ends. CDR3 residues: CASSVTSTNTEAFF. The CDR3 DNA sequence: TGTGCCAGCAGCGTAACCTCCACGAACACTGAAGCTTTCTTT.

This clone was seen repeatedly, ten times or more. The chain has TRBV6-6 and TRBJ1-5, with 7 bases matching TRBD1. Losses at the gene ends were 7 bases for V and 7 bases for J; bases not matched to a gene: 13. Germline V gene sequence: CDR1 MNHNY, CDR2 SVGAGI (reference sequence). The CDR3 covers 15 residues. As DNA, the CDR3 is TGTGCCAGCACCACACTAGGGGGCCCGGGACAGCCCCAGCATTTT. It encodes CASTTLGGPGQPQHF.

This clone was observed a single time. CDR3: CASSTRTGATGNTIYF. Written as DNA, the CDR3 is TGTGCCAGCAGCACCCGGACAGGGGCTACCGGAAACACCATATATTTT. The chain links TRBV5-4 to TRBJ1-3; TRBD1 agrees at 9 bases. CDR3 size: 16 residues. Trimming cost V 4 bases and J 4 bases; bases outside gene matches: 9. Germline values: CDR1 SGHNT, CDR2 YYREEE (reference sequence). Based on the CDR3 plus reference TRBV5-4 and TRBJ1-3, the full variable domain is ETGVTQSPTHLIKTRGQQVTLRCSSQSGHNTVSWYQQALGQGPQFIFQYYREEENGRGNFPPRFSGLQFPNYSSELNVNALELDDSALYLCASSTRTGATGNTIYFGEGSWLTVV.

This chain links TRBV19 with TRBJ2-1; tentatively, D is TRBD1 or TRBD2 (7 bases each). Between the trimmed V and J ends, which lost 6 bases and 7 bases, there was a span of 19 bases. Germline values: CDR1 LNHDA, CDR2 SQIVND (reference sequence). This CDR3 is built from 15 residues. The CDR3 bases are TGTGCCAGTAGCTCATCAGGGGGGGTTAAGAATGAGCAGTTCTTC. It yields the protein CASSSSGGVKNEQFF.

This clone was detected a few times. The V call is TRBV14, the J call TRBJ2-5; the D is unclear. Germline V CDR1 and CDR2: SGHDN, FVKESK. CDR3 length: 14 amino acids. With 1 base removed from V and 2 bases from J, the gap between germline ends came to 8 bases. The CDR3 protein is CASSQGLRQETQYF. The CDR3 DNA reads TGTGCCAGCAGCCAAGGTCTACGGCAAGAGACCCAGTACTTC.

This chain links TRBV6-1 with TRBJ2-2; 14 bases are shared with TRBD2. V was pared by 4 bases and J by 1 base, with 5 bases of the junction left unmatched. The germline V gene has CDR1 MNHNS and CDR2 SASEGT. The CDR3 is 18 residues long. The DNA of the CDR3 is TGTGCCAGCAGTGGAAATGGACTAGCGGGAGGGAACACCGGGGAGCTGTTTTTT. It is translated as CASSGNGLAGGNTGELFF.